The clone carrying this T cell receptor beta chain was detected only a few times. This sample was included in a study of human T cells and chemical hapten exposure. Study background: Readings were taken at 6 days from patch tests that had applied 0.01% DPC to the upper back. The cohort included alopecia areata under or over 50% scalp, totalis and universalis.

TCRdb reanalysed the RACE reads using MiXCR and keeps one entry per CDR3 protein. The sample shows some 36,000 distinct CDR3 sequences, around 9.5% of them seen only once. Sample time point: patch test 3, about 24 weeks after DPC sensitization. Treatment in this sample: therapeutic diphenylcyclopropenone sensitization with weekly scalp DPC. Total RNA extraction was carried out from unfractionated whole blood. Sequencing used whole blood, obtained in connection with sensitization to the hapten diphenylcyclopropenone (DPC). The clonotype was recovered from a man aged 45-60 years with alopecia areata. Some clones in this sample may be carry-over from other donors' samples.

In nucleotides, the CDR3 is TGTGCCATCAAGACAGGGAGCAATCAGCCCCAGCATTTT. Translated, it gives CAIKTGSNQPQHF. The V and J genes are TRBV6-6 and TRBJ1-5; 7 positions match TRBD1. The CDR3 length is 13 residues. Unmatched junction bases numbered 4, after V lost 10 bases and J lost 1 base. Germline CDR1 reads MNHNY; CDR2 reads SVGAGI (reference sequence).